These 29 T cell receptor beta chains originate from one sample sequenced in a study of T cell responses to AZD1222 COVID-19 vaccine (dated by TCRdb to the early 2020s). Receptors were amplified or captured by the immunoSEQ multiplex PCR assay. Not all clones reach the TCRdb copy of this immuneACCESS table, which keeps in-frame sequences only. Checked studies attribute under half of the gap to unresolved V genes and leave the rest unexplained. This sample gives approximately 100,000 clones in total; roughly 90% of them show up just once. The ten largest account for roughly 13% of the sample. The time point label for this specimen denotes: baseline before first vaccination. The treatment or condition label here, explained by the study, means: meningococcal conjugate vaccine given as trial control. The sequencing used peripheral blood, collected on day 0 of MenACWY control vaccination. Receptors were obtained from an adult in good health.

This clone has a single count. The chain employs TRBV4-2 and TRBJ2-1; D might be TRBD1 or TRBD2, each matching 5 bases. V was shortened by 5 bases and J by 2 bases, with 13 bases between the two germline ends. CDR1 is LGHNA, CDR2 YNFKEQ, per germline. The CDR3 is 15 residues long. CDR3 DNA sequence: TGTGCCAGCAGCGGGGACCCCGGGACCTACAATGAGCAGTTCTTC. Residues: CASSGDPGTYNEQFF.

CDR3 sequence (DNA): TGTGCCAGCAGACAGGAGGAAGGGGCAGATACGCAGTATTTT. Translation gives CASRQEEGADTQYF. The chain employs TRBV2 and TRBJ2-3; D is perhaps TRBD1 or TRBD2 (5 bases each). CDR3 size: 14 residues. Germline V gene lookup returns CDR1 SNHLY and CDR2 FYNNEI. V dropped 6 bases and J dropped 4 bases, with 14 bases sitting between them.

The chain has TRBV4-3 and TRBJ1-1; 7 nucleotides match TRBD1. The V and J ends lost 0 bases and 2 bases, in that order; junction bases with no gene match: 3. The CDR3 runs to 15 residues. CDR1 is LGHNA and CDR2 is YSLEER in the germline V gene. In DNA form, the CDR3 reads TGCGCCAGCAGCCAAGACGGACAGGCCAACACTGAAGCTTTCTTT. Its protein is CASSQDGQANTEAFF.

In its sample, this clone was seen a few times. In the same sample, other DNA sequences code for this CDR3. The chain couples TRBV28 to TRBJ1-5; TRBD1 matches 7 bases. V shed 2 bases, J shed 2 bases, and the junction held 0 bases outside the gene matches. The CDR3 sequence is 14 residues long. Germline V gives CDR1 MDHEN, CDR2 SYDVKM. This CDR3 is CASSLDRGNQPQHF. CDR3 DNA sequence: TGTGCCAGCAGTTTAGACAGGGGCAATCAGCCCCAGCATTTT.

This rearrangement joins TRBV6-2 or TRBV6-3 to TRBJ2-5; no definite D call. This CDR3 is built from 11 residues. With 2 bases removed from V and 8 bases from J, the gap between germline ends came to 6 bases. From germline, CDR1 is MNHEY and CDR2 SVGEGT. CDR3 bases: TGTGCCAGCAGTTACCAGGCCACCCAGTACTTC. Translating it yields CASSYQATQYF.

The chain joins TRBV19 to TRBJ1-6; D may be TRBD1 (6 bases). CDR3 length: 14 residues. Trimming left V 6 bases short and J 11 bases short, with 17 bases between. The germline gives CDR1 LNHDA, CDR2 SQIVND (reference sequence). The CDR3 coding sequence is TGTGCCAGTAGCGAACTGGGGGGCGGGACACCCCTCCACTTT. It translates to CASSELGGGTPLHF. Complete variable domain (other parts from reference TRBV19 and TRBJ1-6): DGGITQSPKYLFRKEGQNVTLSCEQNLNHDAMYWYRQDPGQGLRLIYYSQIVNDFQKGDIAEGYSVSREKKESFPLTVTSAQKNPTAFYLCASSELGGGTPLHFGNGTRLTVT.

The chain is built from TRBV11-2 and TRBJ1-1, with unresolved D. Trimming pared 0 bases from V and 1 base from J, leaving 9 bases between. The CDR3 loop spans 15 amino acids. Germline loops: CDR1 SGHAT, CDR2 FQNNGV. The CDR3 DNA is TGTGCCAGCAGCTTAGAACCCGCAGGGAACACTGAAGCTTTCTTT. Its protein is CASSLEPAGNTEAFF.

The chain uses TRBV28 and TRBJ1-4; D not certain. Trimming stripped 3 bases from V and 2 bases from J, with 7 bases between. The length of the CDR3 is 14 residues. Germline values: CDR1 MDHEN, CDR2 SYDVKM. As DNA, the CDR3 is TGTGCCAGCAGTTTCCATCGGACTAATGAAAAACTGTTTTTT. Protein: CASSFHRTNEKLFF. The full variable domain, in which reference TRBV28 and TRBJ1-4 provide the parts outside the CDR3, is DVKVTQSSRYLVKRTGEKVFLECVQDMDHENMFWYRQDPGLGLRLIYFSYDVKMKEKGDIPEGYSVSREKKERFSLILESASTNQTSMYLCASSFHRTNEKLFFGSGTQLSVL.

The CDR3 protein is CASSRPFARAYEQYF. The CDR3 nucleotides are TGTGCCAGCAGCCGCCCCTTCGCTCGGGCCTACGAGCAGTACTTC. This sequence joins TRBV5-8 and TRBJ2-7; D remains ambiguous. V lost 4 bases, J lost 2 bases, and 16 bases lay in between. The CDR3 has 15 amino acids. Germline CDR1 reads SGHTS; CDR2 reads YDEGEE.

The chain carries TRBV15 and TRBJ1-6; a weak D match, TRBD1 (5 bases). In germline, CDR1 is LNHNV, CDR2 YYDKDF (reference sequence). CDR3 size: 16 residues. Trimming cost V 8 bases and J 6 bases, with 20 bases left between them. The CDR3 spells CATSWGKGGFNSPLHF. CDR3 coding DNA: TGTGCCACCTCCTGGGGGAAGGGAGGATTTAATTCACCCCTCCACTTT.

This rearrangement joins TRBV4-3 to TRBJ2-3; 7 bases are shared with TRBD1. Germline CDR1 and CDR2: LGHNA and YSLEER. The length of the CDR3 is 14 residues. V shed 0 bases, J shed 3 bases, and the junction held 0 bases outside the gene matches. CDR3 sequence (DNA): TGCGCCAGCAGCCAAGACAGGGGGACAGATACGCAGTATTTT. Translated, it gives CASSQDRGTDTQYF.

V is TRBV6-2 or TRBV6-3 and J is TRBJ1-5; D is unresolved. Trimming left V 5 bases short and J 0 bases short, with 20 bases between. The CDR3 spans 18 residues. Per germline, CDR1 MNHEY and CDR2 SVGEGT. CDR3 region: CASSTVPTEFYSNQPQHF. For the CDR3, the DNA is TGTGCCAGCAGTACCGTCCCGACGGAATTTTATAGCAATCAGCCCCAGCATTTT.

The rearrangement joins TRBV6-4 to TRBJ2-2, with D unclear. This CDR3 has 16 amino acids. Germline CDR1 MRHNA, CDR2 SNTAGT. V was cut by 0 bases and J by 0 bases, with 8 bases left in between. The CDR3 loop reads CASSDSSATNTGELFF. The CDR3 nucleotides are TGTGCCAGCAGTGACTCGAGCGCCACGAACACCGGGGAGCTGTTTTTT.

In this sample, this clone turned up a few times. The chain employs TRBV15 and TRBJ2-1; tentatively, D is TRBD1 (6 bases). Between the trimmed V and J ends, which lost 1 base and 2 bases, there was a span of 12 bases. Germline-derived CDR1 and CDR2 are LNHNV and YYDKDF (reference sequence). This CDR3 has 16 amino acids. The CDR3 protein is CATSRGSGTTYNEQFF. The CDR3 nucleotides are TGTGCCACCAGCAGAGGTTCCGGGACAACCTACAATGAGCAGTTCTTC.

CDR3 bases: TGCGCCAGCAGCTTAGACGGACAGGCTAGCACAGATACGCAGTATTTT. Residues: CASSLDGQASTDTQYF. This chain uses TRBV5-1 with TRBJ2-3, with 7 bases identical to TRBD1. Germline V lookup: CDR1 SGHRS, CDR2 YFSETQ. V gave up 2 bases and J gave up 0 bases; unmatched junction bases: 6. CDR3 length: 16 residues.

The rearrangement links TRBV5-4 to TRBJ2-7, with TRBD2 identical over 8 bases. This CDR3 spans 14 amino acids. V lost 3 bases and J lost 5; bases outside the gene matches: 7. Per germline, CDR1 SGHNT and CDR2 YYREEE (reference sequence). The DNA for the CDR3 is TGTGCCAGCAGCTCCGGACTAGCTATCAACGAGCAGTACTTC. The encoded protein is CASSSGLAINEQYF.

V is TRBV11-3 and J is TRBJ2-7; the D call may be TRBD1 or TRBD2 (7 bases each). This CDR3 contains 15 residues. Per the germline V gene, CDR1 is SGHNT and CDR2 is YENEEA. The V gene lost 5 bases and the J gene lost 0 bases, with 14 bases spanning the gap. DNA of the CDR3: TGTGCCAGCAGCCCAGGGGGGGGGAGCTCCTACGAGCAGTACTTC. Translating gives CASSPGGGSSYEQYF.

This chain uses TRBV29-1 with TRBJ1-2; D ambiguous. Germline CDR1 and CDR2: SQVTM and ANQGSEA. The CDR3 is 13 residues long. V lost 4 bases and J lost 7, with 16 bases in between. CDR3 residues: CSVGQTPVGGYTF. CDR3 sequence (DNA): TGCAGCGTTGGTCAGACCCCAGTGGGTGGCTACACCTTC.

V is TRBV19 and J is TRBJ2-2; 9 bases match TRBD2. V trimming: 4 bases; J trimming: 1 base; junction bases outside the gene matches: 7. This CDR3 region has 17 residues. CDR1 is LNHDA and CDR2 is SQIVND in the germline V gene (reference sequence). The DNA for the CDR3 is TGTGCCAGTAGTACCAGTAGACTAGCGGAGAACACCGGGGAGCTGTTTTTT. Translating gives CASSTSRLAENTGELFF.

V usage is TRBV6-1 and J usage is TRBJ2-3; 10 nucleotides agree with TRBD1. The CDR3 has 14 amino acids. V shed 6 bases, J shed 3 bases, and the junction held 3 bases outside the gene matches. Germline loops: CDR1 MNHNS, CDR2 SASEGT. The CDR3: CASSPGQGTDTQYF. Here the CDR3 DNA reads TGTGCCAGCAGCCCGGGACAGGGGACAGATACGCAGTATTTT.

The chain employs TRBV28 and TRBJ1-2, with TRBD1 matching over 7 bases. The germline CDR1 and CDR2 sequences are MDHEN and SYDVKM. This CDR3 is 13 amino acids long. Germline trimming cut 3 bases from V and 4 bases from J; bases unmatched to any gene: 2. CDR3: CASSFTGVYGYTF. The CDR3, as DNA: TGTGCCAGCAGTTTCACAGGGGTCTATGGCTACACCTTC.

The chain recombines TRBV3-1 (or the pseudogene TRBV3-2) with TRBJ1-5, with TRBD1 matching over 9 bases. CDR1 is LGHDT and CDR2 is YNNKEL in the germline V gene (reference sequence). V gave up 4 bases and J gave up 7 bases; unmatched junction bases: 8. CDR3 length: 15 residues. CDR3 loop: CASSLNRGQGQPQHF. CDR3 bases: TGTGCCAGCAGCCTTAACAGGGGGCAGGGACAGCCCCAGCATTTT.

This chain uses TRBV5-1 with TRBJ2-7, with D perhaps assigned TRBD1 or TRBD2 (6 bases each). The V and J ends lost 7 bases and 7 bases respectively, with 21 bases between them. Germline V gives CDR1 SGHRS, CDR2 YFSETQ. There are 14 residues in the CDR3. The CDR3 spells CASRGTPPLMEQYF. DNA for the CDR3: TGCGCCAGCCGGGGGACACCCCCATTAATGGAGCAGTACTTC.

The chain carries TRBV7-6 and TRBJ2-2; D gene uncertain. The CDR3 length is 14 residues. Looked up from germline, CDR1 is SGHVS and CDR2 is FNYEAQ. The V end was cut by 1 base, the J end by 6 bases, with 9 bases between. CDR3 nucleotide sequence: TGTGCCAGCAGCTTAGAATCGGCGGCCGGGGAGCTGTTTTTT. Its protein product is CASSLESAAGELFF.

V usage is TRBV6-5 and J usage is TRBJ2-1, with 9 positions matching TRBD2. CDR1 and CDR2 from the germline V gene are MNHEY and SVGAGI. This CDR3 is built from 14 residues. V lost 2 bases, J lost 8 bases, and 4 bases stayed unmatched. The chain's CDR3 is CASSYRPSGDEQFF. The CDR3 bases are TGTGCCAGCAGTTACCGCCCTAGCGGGGATGAGCAGTTCTTC.

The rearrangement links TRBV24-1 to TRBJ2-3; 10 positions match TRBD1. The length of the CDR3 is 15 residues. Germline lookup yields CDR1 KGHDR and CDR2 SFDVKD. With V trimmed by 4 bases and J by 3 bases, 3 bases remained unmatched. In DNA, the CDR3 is TGTGCCACCAGTGAGCCGGGACAGGGGACAGATACGCAGTATTTT. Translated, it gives CATSEPGQGTDTQYF.

The CDR3: CASSSGQGTDNSPLHF. The CDR3 DNA reads as TGCGCCAGCAGCTCAGGACAGGGAACGGATAATTCACCCCTCCACTTT. The chain combines TRBV5-1 with TRBJ1-6; TRBD1 matches at 8 bases. This CDR3 comprises 16 residues. CDR1 and CDR2 (germline): SGHRS, YFSETQ. V dropped 3 bases and J dropped 5; count of bases not matched to a gene: 7.

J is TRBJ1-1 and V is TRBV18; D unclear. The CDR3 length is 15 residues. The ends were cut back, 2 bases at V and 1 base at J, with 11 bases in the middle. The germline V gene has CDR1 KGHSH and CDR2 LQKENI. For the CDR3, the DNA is TGTGCCAGCTCACCATATGTACCCAGGAACACTGAAGCTTTCTTT. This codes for CASSPYVPRNTEAFF.

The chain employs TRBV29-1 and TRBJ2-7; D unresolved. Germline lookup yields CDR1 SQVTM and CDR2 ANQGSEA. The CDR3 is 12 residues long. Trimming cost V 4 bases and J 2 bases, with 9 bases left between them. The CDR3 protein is CSVVVATYEQYF. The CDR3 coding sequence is TGCAGCGTTGTCGTCGCTACCTACGAGCAGTACTTC.